Following are 23 T cell receptor beta chains from one sample sequenced in a study of blood T cells in healthy people across ages. A J-beta primer mix and a sample-barcoded 5' primer were used in a second PCR of roughly 7 to 12 cycles. TCRdb itself ran the 5' RACE reads through MiXCR, one entry per CDR3 protein. This table holds 600,000 to 1,000,000 distinct CDR3 sequences, around 25% found once. The data also belong to a second study, concerning T cells of mothers and their children.

Sequenced sample: blood. The receptors originated from a boy between 10 and 17 years old in good health.

This clonotype has only a few counts. The chain has TRBV5-1 and TRBJ1-4, with D perhaps TRBD1 (5 bases). The CDR3 loop spans 16 amino acids. CDR1 is SGHRS, CDR2 YFSETQ, per germline. The V end was cut by 3 bases, the J end by 0 bases, with 12 bases between. The CDR3 reads CASSYDSGSTNEKLFF. The CDR3 DNA follows: TGCGCCAGCAGCTACGACAGCGGCTCAACTAATGAAAAACTGTTTTTT. Using reference TRBV5-1 and TRBJ1-4 for the parts outside the CDR3, the full variable domain is KAGVTQTPRYLIKTRGQQVTLSCSPISGHRSVSWYQQTPGQGLQFLFEYFSETQRNKGNFPGRFSGRQFSNSRSEMNVSTLELGDSALYLCASSYDSGSTNEKLFFGSGTQLSVL.

The rearrangement joins TRBV12-3 or TRBV12-4 to TRBJ2-7; 15 bases fit TRBD2. The CDR3 totals 14 residues. V lost 5 bases to trimming and J lost 4 bases; unmatched junction nucleotides: 0. This CDR3 reads CASSGTSGRYEQYF. The CDR3 nucleotides are TGTGCCAGCAGTGGGACTAGCGGGAGGTACGAGCAGTACTTC.

The chain carries TRBV20-1 and TRBJ2-5; TRBD2 is a possible D gene (6 bases). Germline values: CDR1 DFQATT, CDR2 SNEGSKA (reference sequence). V was trimmed by 6 bases and J by 2 bases, leaving 16 bases between them. The CDR3 totals 14 residues. The CDR3 bases are TGCAGTGCGACCGTCCGGGACTTTCAAGAGACCCAGTACTTC. Protein product: CSATVRDFQETQYF.

The chain joins TRBV25-1 to TRBJ2-2; D is unclear. The CDR3 spans 12 residues. Deletions cut 7 bases from V and 4 bases from J, with 7 bases between. Looked up from germline, CDR1 is MGHDK and CDR2 is SYGVNS. This chain's CDR3 is CASKQATGELFF. DNA for the CDR3: TGTGCCAGCAAGCAGGCCACCGGGGAGCTGTTTTTT.

The table lists this clonotype with a few counts. V usage is TRBV6-5 and J usage is TRBJ2-5; 14 nucleotides align to TRBD2. The CDR3 is 15 residues long. V shed 7 bases and J 5 bases; nucleotides not matched to a gene: 6. Germline CDR1 is MNHEY and CDR2 is SVGAGI. The CDR3 nucleotides are TGTGCCAGCATCGGACTAGCGGGAGGCTGGGAGACCCAGTACTTC. Its protein product is CASIGLAGGWETQYF.

A few counts support this clonotype. J is TRBJ2-6 and V is TRBV7-6; D is perhaps TRBD1 or TRBD2 (6 bases each). The CDR3 runs to 17 residues. CDR1 and CDR2 (germline): SGHVS, FNYEAQ. Between the trimmed V and J ends, which lost 1 base and 0 bases, there was a span of 10 bases. The CDR3 reads CASSLEPGASGANVLTF. CDR3 bases: TGTGCCAGCAGCTTAGAACCGGGGGCCTCTGGGGCCAACGTCCTGACTTTC.

The chain employs TRBV7-9 and TRBJ1-1; D perhaps matches TRBD1 (6 bases). The V end lost 5 bases, the J end lost 4 bases, and 20 bases lay between the germline ends. The CDR3 consists of 16 residues. CDR1 and CDR2 (germline): SEHNR, FQNEAQ (reference sequence). CDR3 in amino acids: CASSPPPVGAGTEAFF. The CDR3, as DNA: TGTGCCAGCAGCCCTCCCCCGGTGGGGGCCGGCACTGAAGCTTTCTTT.

The CDR3 sequence is CASRGGQGALSGYTF. DNA for the CDR3: TGTGCCAGCAGGGGAGGACAGGGGGCGTTAAGTGGCTACACCTTC. V is TRBV5-5 and J is TRBJ1-2; 11 bases align to TRBD1. The germline V gene has CDR1 SGHKS and CDR2 YYEKEE (reference sequence). There are 15 residues in the CDR3. V was pared by 5 bases and J by 7 bases, with 10 bases of the junction left unmatched.

The genes are TRBV20-1 and TRBJ2-7, with D uncertain. V lost 5 bases to trimming and J lost 0 bases, with 11 bases between them. The CDR3 extends over 13 amino acids. The germline CDR1 and CDR2 sequences are DFQATT and SNEGSKA (reference sequence). CDR3 nucleotides: TGCAGTGCTCTAGGTCGGAGCTCCTACGAGCAGTACTTC. Protein: CSALGRSSYEQYF.

This rearrangement joins TRBV28 to TRBJ1-2; D is perhaps TRBD1 (6 bases). The CDR3 extends over 14 amino acids. V was clipped by 7 bases and J by 3 bases, with 15 bases between them. Germline V CDR1 and CDR2: MDHEN, SYDVKM. CDR3 sequence reads: CASNNDRFHYGYTF. Here the CDR3 DNA reads TGTGCCAGCAACAACGACAGGTTCCACTATGGCTACACCTTC.

As for this clonotype: The junction and the germline gene differ at one end; a read error may be behind it. The rearrangement uses TRBV12-3 or TRBV12-4 and TRBJ1-2, with 9 bases matching TRBD1. CDR3 length: 14 residues. The CDR3: CASGTGKGNYGYAF. The CDR3 nucleotides are TGTGCCAGCGGGACAGGGAAAGGAAACTATGGCTACGCCTTC.

The chain employs TRBV2 and TRBJ2-7; D not resolved. Trimming cost V 4 bases and J 5 bases, with 3 bases left between them. The CDR3 runs 10 residues. The V gene's germline CDR1 is SNHLY and CDR2 FYNNEI. The CDR3 DNA sequence: TGTGCCAGCAGTGGTAACGAGCAGTACTTC. It specifies CASSGNEQYF.

This clonotype was detected once. This chain joins TRBV12-3 or TRBV12-4 and TRBJ1-4; weak D call: TRBD1 (6 bases). Trimming took 5 bases from V and 15 from J, leaving 13 bases between them. The length of the CDR3 is 11 residues. CDR3 DNA sequence: TGTGCCAGCAGTACAGGGAGTAGGTTGTTTTTT. Encoded protein: CASSTGSRLFF.

This clonotype was seen only a few times. The J gene is TRBJ2-3, the V gene TRBV7-9; 8 nucleotides line up with TRBD2. With V trimmed by 0 bases and J by 5 bases, 7 bases remained unmatched. In germline, CDR1 is SEHNR, CDR2 FQNEAQ (reference sequence). The CDR3 sequence is 16 residues long. CDR3 nucleotide sequence: TGTGCCAGCAGCTTAGCGGCGGGGGGCGAAGTAGATACGCAGTATTTT. Amino acids: CASSLAAGGEVDTQYF.

The table lists this clonotype with a few counts. V gene TRBV28 combines with J gene TRBJ2-5, with 7 nucleotides matching TRBD1. Looked up from germline, CDR1 is MDHEN and CDR2 is SYDVKM. V lost 2 bases and J lost 9; bases outside the gene matches: 12. CDR3 length: 15 residues. CDR3 loop: CASSLGQANRGAQYF. In nucleotides, the CDR3 is TGTGCCAGCAGTTTAGGACAGGCCAACCGAGGGGCCCAGTACTTC. The full variable domain, rest sourced from reference TRBV28 and TRBJ2-5, is DVKVTQSSRYLVKRTGEKVFLECVQDMDHENMFWYRQDPGLGLRLIYFSYDVKMKEKGDIPEGYSVSREKKERFSLILESASTNQTSMYLCASSLGQANRGAQYFGPGTRLLVL.

The chain couples TRBV9 to TRBJ1-3, with TRBD1 as a possible D gene (5 bases). CDR1 and CDR2 (germline): SGDLS, YYNGEE. The V end was cut by 0 bases, the J end by 0 bases, with 7 bases between. The CDR3 loop spans 15 amino acids. The CDR3 DNA reads TGTGCCAGCAGCGTAGGACAGATCTCTGGAAACACCATATATTTT. Its protein is CASSVGQISGNTIYF.

V is TRBV6-6 and J is TRBJ1-2; D uncertain. V lost 6 bases and J 7 bases, leaving 15 bases between the germline ends. Germline CDR1 MNHNY, CDR2 SVGAGI (reference sequence). This CDR3 is built from 13 residues. DNA of the CDR3: TGTGCCAGCAGCCCTGCCCAACCCCCTGGCTACACCTTC. It yields the protein CASSPAQPPGYTF.

In this sample, this clonotype turned up a few times. The chain employs TRBV11-2 and TRBJ2-3; D not resolved. The CDR3 covers 12 residues. The germline CDR1 and CDR2 sequences are SGHAT and FQNNGV. Trimming removed 7 bases at V and 7 bases at J, with 12 bases between. The CDR3 here is CASNSIRNTQYF. CDR3 DNA sequence: TGTGCCAGCAACTCGATCAGGAATACGCAGTATTTT. Based on the CDR3 plus reference TRBV11-2 and TRBJ2-3, the full variable domain is EAGVAQSPRYKIIEKRQSVAFWCNPISGHATLYWYQQILGQGPKLLIQFQNNGVVDDSQLPKDRFSAERLKGVDSTLKIQPAKLEDSAVYLCASNSIRNTQYFGPGTRLTVL.

The rearrangement uses TRBV29-1 and TRBJ1-4; D is ambiguous. CDR1 and CDR2 from the germline V gene are SQVTM and ANQGSEA. The CDR3 loop spans 15 amino acids. V shed 5 bases and J shed 6 bases, with 19 bases lying between them. CDR3 coding DNA: TGCAGCGTTAAAATCGACTCAAGCCGGGATGAAAAACTGTTTTTT. Translating it yields CSVKIDSSRDEKLFF.

The chain is built from TRBV6-2 or TRBV6-3 and TRBJ1-4; D unclear. The CDR3 extends over 12 amino acids. The germline CDR1 and CDR2 sequences are MNHEY and SVGEGT. V shed 8 bases and J shed 5 bases, with 9 bases lying between them. CDR3 DNA sequence: TGTGCCAGCGCGGAAGTCAATGAAAAACTGTTTTTT. Its protein is CASAEVNEKLFF.

V gene TRBV28 combines with J gene TRBJ1-4; TRBD1 might be the D (5 bases). This CDR3 has 15 residues. V lost 7 bases and J lost 4, with 16 bases in between. Germline lookup yields CDR1 MDHEN and CDR2 SYDVKM. Written as DNA, the CDR3 is TGTGCCAGCACCCAGTGGAGGGGTAATAATGAAAAACTGTTTTTT. Its translation: CASTQWRGNNEKLFF.

The rearrangement links TRBV4-3 to TRBJ1-2; TRBD1 matches 8 bases. CDR1 is LGHNA and CDR2 is YSLEER in the germline V gene. The CDR3 extends over 17 amino acids. The V segment lost 0 bases and the J segment 2 bases; nucleotides outside the gene matches: 8. DNA of the CDR3: TGCGCCAGCAGCCAAGATATGGCAGGGGGCACAAACTATGGCTACACCTTC. Amino acids: CASSQDMAGGTNYGYTF.

The chain recombines TRBV7-2 with TRBJ1-1; D ambiguous. Between the trimmed V and J ends, which lost 4 bases and 3 bases, there was a span of 9 bases. CDR3 length: 13 residues. CDR1 is SGHTA, CDR2 FQGNSA, per germline. CDR3 sequence: CASSSATYTEAFF. CDR3 in DNA: TGTGCCAGCAGCTCGGCAACCTACACTGAAGCTTTCTTT.